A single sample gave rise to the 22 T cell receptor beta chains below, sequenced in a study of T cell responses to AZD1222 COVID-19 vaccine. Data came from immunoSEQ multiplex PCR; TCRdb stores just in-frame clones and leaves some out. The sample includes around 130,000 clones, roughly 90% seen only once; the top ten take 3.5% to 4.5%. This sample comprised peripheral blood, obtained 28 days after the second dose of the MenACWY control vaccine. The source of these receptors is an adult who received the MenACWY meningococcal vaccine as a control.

This chain's CDR3 is CASSVVEGWRVNTEAFF. In DNA, the CDR3 is TGTGCCAGCAGTGTGGTGGAAGGGTGGCGTGTTAACACTGAAGCTTTCTTT. V gene TRBV2 combines with J gene TRBJ1-1; D is uncertain. Germline CDR1 reads SNHLY; CDR2 reads FYNNEI. V was shortened by 4 bases and J by 2 bases, with 20 bases between the two germline ends. This CDR3 is built from 17 residues.

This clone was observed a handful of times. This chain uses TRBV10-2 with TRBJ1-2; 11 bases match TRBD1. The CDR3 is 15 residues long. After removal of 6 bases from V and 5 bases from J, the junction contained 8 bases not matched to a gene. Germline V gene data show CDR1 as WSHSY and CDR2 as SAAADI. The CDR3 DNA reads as TGCGCCAGCAGCGATTGGGACAGGGGGGGGTATGGCTACACCTTC. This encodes CASSDWDRGGYGYTF.

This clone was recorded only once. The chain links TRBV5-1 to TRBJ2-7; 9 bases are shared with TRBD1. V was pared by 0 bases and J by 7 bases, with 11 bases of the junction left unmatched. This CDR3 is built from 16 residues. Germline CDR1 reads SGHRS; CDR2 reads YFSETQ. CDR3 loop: CASSLATGTGPSEQYF. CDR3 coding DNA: TGCGCCAGCAGCTTGGCCACGGGGACAGGGCCCTCTGAGCAGTACTTC.

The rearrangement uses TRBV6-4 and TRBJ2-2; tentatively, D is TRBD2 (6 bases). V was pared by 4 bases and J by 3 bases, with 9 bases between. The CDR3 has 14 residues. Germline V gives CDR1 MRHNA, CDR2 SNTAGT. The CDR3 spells CASSAGEDTGELFF. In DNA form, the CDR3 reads TGTGCCAGCAGTGCGGGGGAGGACACCGGGGAGCTGTTTTTT.

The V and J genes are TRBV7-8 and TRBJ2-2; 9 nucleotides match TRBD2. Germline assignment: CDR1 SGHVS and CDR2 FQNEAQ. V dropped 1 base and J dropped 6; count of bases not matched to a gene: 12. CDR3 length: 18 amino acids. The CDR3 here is CASSLVGSGLARSGELFF. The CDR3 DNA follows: TGTGCCAGCAGCTTAGTGGGAAGTGGACTAGCGCGGTCCGGGGAGCTGTTTTTT.

CDR3 residues: CASSLGLAGEGYEQYV. In DNA, the CDR3 is TGTGCCAGCAGCTTGGGGCTAGCGGGGGAGGGCTACGAGCAGTACGTC. V usage is TRBV5-5 and J usage is TRBJ2-7; 10 bases are a match to TRBD2. CDR3 length: 16 residues. Germline V gives CDR1 SGHKS, CDR2 YYEKEE (reference sequence). The V segment lost 0 bases and the J segment 3 bases; nucleotides outside the gene matches: 6.

The CDR3 is CASSQGAADEQYF. The CDR3 nucleotides read TGTGCCAGCAGCCAAGGGGCGGCCGACGAGCAGTACTTC. The chain carries TRBV3-1 (or the pseudogene TRBV3-2) and TRBJ2-7, with D uncertain. CDR1 and CDR2 (germline): LGHDT, YNNKEL (reference sequence). V lost 1 base and J 5 bases, leaving 9 bases between the germline ends. The CDR3 loop spans 13 amino acids.

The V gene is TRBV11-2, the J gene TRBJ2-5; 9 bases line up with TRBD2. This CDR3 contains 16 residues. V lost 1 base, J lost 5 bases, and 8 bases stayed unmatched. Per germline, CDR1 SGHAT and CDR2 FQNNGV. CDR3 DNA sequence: TGTGCCAGCAGCTTAGCACGGACTAGCGTCTGGGAGACCCAGTACTTC. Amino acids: CASSLARTSVWETQYF.

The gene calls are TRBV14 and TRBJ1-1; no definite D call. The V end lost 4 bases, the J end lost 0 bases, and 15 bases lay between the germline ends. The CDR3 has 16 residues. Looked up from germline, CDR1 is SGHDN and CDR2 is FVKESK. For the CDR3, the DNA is TGTGCCAGCAGCCTTACGGACGGCTCTATGAACACTGAAGCTTTCTTT. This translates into CASSLTDGSMNTEAFF.

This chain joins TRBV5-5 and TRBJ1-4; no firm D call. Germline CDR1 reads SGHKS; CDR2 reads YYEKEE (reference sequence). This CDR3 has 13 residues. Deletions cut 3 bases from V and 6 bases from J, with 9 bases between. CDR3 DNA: TGTGCCAGCAGCTCCGCATGGGATGAAAAACTGTTTTTT. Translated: CASSSAWDEKLFF.

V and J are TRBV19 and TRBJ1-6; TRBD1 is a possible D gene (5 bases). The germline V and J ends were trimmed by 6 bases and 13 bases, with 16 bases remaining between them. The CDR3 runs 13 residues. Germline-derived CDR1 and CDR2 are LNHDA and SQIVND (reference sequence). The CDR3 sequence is CASRSRDAGPLHF. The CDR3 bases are TGTGCCAGTAGGTCCCGTGACGCAGGGCCCCTCCACTTT.

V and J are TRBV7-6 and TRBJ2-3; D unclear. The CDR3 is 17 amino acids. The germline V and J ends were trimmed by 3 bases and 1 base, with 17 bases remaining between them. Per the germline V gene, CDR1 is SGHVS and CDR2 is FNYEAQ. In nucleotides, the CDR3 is TGTGCCAGCAGCTTGGAGACCTGGACGGTCCGCACAGATACGCAGTATTTT. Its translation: CASSLETWTVRTDTQYF. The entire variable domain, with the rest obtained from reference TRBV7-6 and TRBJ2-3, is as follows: GAGVSQSPRYKVTKRGQDVALRCDPISGHVSLYWYRQALGQGPEFLTYFNYEAQQDKSGLPNDRFSAERPEGSISTLTIQRTEQRDSAMYRCASSLETWTVRTDTQYFGPGTRLTVL.

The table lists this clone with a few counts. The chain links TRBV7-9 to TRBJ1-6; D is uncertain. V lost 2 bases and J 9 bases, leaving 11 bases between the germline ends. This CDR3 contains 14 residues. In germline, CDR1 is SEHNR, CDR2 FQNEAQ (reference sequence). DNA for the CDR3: TGTGCCAGCAGCTTATACCCGGGAAGTTCACCCCTCCACTTT. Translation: CASSLYPGSSPLHF.

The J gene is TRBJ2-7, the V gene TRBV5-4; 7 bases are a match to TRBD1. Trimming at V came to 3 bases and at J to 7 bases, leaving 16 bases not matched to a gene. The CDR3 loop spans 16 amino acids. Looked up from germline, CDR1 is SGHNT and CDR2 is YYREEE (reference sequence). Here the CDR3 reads CASSSLGSDRVGEQYV. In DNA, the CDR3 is TGTGCCAGCAGCTCCCTAGGCTCTGACAGGGTGGGTGAGCAGTACGTC.

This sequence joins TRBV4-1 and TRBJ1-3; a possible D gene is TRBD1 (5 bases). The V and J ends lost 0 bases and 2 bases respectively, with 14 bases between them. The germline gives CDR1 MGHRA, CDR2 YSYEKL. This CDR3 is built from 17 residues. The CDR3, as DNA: TGCGCCAGCAGCCAAGATTTCCTGGGGGGTACTGGAAACACCATATATTTT. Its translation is CASSQDFLGGTGNTIYF.

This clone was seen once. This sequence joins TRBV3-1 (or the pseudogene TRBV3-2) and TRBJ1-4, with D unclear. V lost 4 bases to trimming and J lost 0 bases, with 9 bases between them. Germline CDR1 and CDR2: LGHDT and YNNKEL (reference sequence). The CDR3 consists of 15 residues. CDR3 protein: CASSPKGATNEKLFF. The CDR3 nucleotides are TGTGCCAGCAGCCCCAAGGGAGCAACTAATGAAAAACTGTTTTTT.

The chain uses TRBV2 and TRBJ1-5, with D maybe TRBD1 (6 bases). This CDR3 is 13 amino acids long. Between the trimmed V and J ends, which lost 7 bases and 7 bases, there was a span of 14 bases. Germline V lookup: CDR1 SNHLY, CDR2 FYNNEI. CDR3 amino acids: CASTQGGGQPQHF. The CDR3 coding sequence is TGTGCCAGCACTCAAGGGGGGGGGCAGCCCCAGCATTTT.

The CDR3 sequence is CASSYRDADTDTQYF. CDR3 nucleotide sequence: TGCGCCAGCAGCTACCGTGACGCGGACACAGATACGCAGTATTTT. This chain connects TRBV5-1 to TRBJ2-3; D ambiguous. V was clipped by 3 bases and J by 2 bases, with 13 bases between them. This CDR3 is 15 amino acids long. Germline loops: CDR1 SGHRS, CDR2 YFSETQ.

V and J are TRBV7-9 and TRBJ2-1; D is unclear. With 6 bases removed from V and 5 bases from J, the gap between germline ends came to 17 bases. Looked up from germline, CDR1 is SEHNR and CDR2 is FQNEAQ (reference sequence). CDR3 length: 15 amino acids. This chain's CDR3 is CASRPTGPIDNEQFF. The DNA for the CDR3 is TGTGCCAGCAGGCCCACGGGTCCCATAGACAATGAGCAGTTCTTC.

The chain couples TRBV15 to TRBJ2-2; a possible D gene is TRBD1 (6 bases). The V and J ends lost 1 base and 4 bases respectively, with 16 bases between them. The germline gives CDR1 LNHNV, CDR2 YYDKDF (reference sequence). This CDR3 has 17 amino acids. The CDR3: CATSRGDKGGVTGELFF. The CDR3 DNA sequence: TGTGCCACCAGCAGAGGGGACAAAGGAGGCGTCACCGGGGAGCTGTTTTTT.

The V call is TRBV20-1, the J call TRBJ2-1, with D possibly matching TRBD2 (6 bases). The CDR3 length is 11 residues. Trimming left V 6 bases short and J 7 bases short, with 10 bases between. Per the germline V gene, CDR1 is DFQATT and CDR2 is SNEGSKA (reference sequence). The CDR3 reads CSAPGRNEQFF. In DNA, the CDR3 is TGCAGTGCCCCAGGGAGGAATGAGCAGTTCTTC.

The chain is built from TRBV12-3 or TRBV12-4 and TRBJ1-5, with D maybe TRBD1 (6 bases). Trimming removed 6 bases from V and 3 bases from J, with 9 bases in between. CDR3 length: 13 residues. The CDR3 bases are TGTGCCAGCAGAGGACAGTTCAATCAGCCCCAGCATTTT. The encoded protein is CASRGQFNQPQHF.